A single sample gave rise to the 14 T cell receptor beta chains below, sequenced in a study of cytomegalovirus exposure and HLA in healthy donors. PCR employed 60 Vbeta and 13 Jbeta primers. The table came from immunoSEQ multiplex PCR; TCRdb's copy has only in-frame clones and leaves some out. The sample records some 170,000 clones, 81% being singletons. Sequenced sample: PBMCs. The receptors originated from a woman in her late teens or twenties in good health and CMV-seropositive.

This sequence joins TRBV18 and TRBJ2-7; D is possibly TRBD1 (5 bases). V was pared by 2 bases and J by 5 bases, with 10 bases between. The CDR3 is 13 amino acids. Germline V gene sequence: CDR1 KGHSH, CDR2 LQKENI. The CDR3 reads CASSPAGFHEQYF. CDR3 coding DNA: TGTGCCAGCTCACCAGCAGGGTTCCACGAGCAGTACTTC.

The genes are TRBV6-5 and TRBJ1-2; TRBD1 matches at 7 bases. The germline V gene encodes CDR1 MNHEY and CDR2 SVGAGI. This CDR3 region has 16 residues. Losses at the gene ends were 2 bases for V and 5 bases for J; bases not matched to a gene: 11. The CDR3 bases are TGTGCCAGCAGTTACGACAGGGACTCGTTCGGTTATGGCTACACCTTC. Translating it yields CASSYDRDSFGYGYTF.

A word on this clone: Germline is not matched at one junction end, which may reflect a read error. V and J are TRBV29-1 and TRBJ2-4, with a weak D call TRBD1 (6 bases). Germline V gives CDR1 SQVTM, CDR2 ANQGSEA. This CDR3 is 12 amino acids long. The CDR3 DNA follows: TGCAGCGTTGAAGTGCCAGGGGACATTCCGTACTTC. As protein: CSVEVPGDIPYF.

This rearrangement joins TRBV2 to TRBJ2-2, with D possibly matching TRBD1 (6 bases). CDR1 is SNHLY and CDR2 is FYNNEI in the germline V gene. Trimming left V 3 bases short and J 0 bases short, with 11 bases between. The CDR3 runs 16 residues. This CDR3 reads CASSEFRGSNTGELFF. For the CDR3, the DNA is TGTGCCAGCAGTGAGTTCAGGGGTTCGAACACCGGGGAGCTGTTTTTT.

Only a few counts were recorded for this clone. The J gene is TRBJ2-6, the V gene TRBV7-9; 11 bases align to TRBD1. CDR1 and CDR2 from the germline V gene are SEHNR and FQNEAQ (reference sequence). Losses at the gene ends were 5 bases for V and 4 bases for J; bases not matched to a gene: 7. CDR3 length: 17 amino acids. In DNA form, the CDR3 reads TGTGCCAGCAGCAGGGGACAGGGGGTACCCGGGGCCAACGTCCTGACTTTC. Protein sequence: CASSRGQGVPGANVLTF.

The CDR3 loop reads CASSVGTNSGNEQYF. The CDR3 DNA is TGTGCCAGCTCTGTGGGGACAAACTCTGGCAACGAGCAGTACTTC. J is TRBJ2-7 and V is TRBV18, with D maybe TRBD1 (6 bases). From germline, CDR1 is KGHSH and CDR2 LQKENI. Trimming took off 6 bases at V and 5 bases at J, with 20 bases between the two ends. The CDR3 covers 15 residues. Filled out from reference TRBV18 and TRBJ2-7, the complete variable domain reads NAGVMQNPRHLVRRRGQEARLRCSPMKGHSHVYWYRQLPEEGLKFMVYLQKENIIDESGMPKERFSAEFPKEGPSILRIQQVVRGDSAAYFCASSVGTNSGNEQYFGPGTRLTVT.

The chain links TRBV29-1 to TRBJ1-2; D might be TRBD1 (5 bases). Germline V gene data show CDR1 as SQVTM and CDR2 as ANQGSEA. Trimming took off 7 bases at V and 3 bases at J, with 15 bases between the two ends. The CDR3 has 13 residues. CDR3 sequence reads: CSAGEGADYGYTF. The DNA of the CDR3 is TGCAGCGCCGGCGAAGGGGCGGACTATGGCTACACCTTC.

The rearrangement uses TRBV28 and TRBJ1-1, with a possible D match to TRBD1 (6 bases). The CDR3 spans 13 residues. The V end was cut by 6 bases, the J end by 3 bases, with 11 bases between. Per germline, CDR1 MDHEN and CDR2 SYDVKM. The CDR3 DNA reads TGTGCCAGCAGCCCAGGGGCTGACACTGAAGCTTTCTTT. It specifies CASSPGADTEAFF.

The chain couples TRBV11-2 to TRBJ2-2, with TRBD1 as a possible D gene (6 bases). Trimming took off 7 bases at V and 8 bases at J, with 26 bases between the two ends. The CDR3 loop spans 17 amino acids. From germline, CDR1 is SGHAT and CDR2 FQNNGV. CDR3 in amino acids: CASNPQGTPLLRGELFF. The CDR3 coding sequence is TGTGCCAGCAATCCGCAAGGGACACCACTTTTGAGAGGGGAGCTGTTTTTT. Combining the CDR3 with reference TRBV11-2 and TRBJ2-2 gives the whole variable domain EAGVAQSPRYKIIEKRQSVAFWCNPISGHATLYWYQQILGQGPKLLIQFQNNGVVDDSQLPKDRFSAERLKGVDSTLKIQPAKLEDSAVYLCASNPQGTPLLRGELFFGEGSRLTVL.

This clone was picked up a small number of times. The chain is built from TRBV27 and TRBJ2-6; maybe TRBD1 (6 bases). Trimming cost V 5 bases and J 0 bases, with 17 bases left between them. This CDR3 has 18 residues. Germline lookup yields CDR1 MNHEY and CDR2 SMNVEV (reference sequence). CDR3 loop: CASSPHSDSFSGANVLTF. CDR3 DNA: TGTGCCAGCAGTCCCCACTCGGACAGTTTCTCTGGGGCCAACGTCCTGACTTTC.

The chain joins TRBV28 to TRBJ1-4; D may be TRBD1 (5 bases). The germline V gene has CDR1 MDHEN and CDR2 SYDVKM. The CDR3 runs 15 residues. V lost 5 bases, J lost 8 bases, and 18 bases lay in between. CDR3 DNA sequence: TGTGCCAGCAGTCGTGTTGGTCAGTCAGGGGAAAAACTGTTTTTT. Its protein is CASSRVGQSGEKLFF.

The sample holds one count of this clone. The genes are TRBV9 and TRBJ1-1; 7 nucleotides match TRBD1. The CDR3 runs 15 residues. Germline lookup yields CDR1 SGDLS and CDR2 YYNGEE. V was pared by 1 base and J by 1 base, with 4 bases of the junction left unmatched. This CDR3 is CASSVRTGANTEAFF. The CDR3 coding sequence is TGTGCCAGCAGCGTAAGGACAGGAGCGAACACTGAAGCTTTCTTT.

The gene calls are TRBV10-3 and TRBJ2-7; tentatively, D is TRBD2 (6 bases). The length of the CDR3 is 13 residues. Trimming removed 10 bases at V and 0 bases at J, with 13 bases between. Germline assignment: CDR1 ENHRY and CDR2 SYGVKD. The CDR3 bases are TGTGCCACCTCGGGGGATAGCTCCTACGAGCAGTACTTC. It specifies CATSGDSSYEQYF.

The chain employs TRBV29-1 and TRBJ2-1; 7 bases are shared with TRBD2. CDR3 length equals 12 residues. Trimming took 7 bases from V and 4 from J; bases not matched to a gene: 4. CDR1 and CDR2 from the germline V gene are SQVTM and ANQGSEA. CDR3 sequence: CSGGGFYNEQFF. CDR3 coding DNA: TGCAGCGGGGGGGGTTTTTACAATGAGCAGTTCTTC.